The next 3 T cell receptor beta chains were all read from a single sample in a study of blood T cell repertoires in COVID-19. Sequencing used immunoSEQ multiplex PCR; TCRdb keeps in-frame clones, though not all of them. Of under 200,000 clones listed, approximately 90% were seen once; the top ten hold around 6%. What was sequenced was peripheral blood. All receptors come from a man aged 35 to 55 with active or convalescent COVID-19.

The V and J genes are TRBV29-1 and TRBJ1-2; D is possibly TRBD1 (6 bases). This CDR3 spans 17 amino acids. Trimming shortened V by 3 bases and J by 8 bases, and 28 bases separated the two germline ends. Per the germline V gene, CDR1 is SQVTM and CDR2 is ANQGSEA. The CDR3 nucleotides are TGCAGCGTTGAGGTATTTGGCAGGGGAATAGAATCCTACGGCTACACCTTC. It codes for CSVEVFGRGIESYGYTF.

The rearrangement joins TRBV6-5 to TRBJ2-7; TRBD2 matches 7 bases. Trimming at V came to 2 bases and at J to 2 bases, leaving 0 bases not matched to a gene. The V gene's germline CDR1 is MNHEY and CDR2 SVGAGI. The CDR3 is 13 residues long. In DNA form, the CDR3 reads TGTGCCAGCAGTTACCGGGGGGCCTACGAGCAGTACTTC. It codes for CASSYRGAYEQYF.

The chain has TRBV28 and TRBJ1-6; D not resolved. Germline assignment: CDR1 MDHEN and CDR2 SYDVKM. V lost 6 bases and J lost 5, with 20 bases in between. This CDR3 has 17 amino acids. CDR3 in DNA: TGTGCCAGCAGGGGGAGTGGGCCTCCGAGGGATAATTCACCCCTCCACTTT. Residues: CASRGSGPPRDNSPLHF. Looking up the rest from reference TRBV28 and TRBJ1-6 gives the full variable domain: DVKVTQSSRYLVKRTGEKVFLECVQDMDHENMFWYRQDPGLGLRLIYFSYDVKMKEKGDIPEGYSVSREKKERFSLILESASTNQTSMYLCASRGSGPPRDNSPLHFGNGTRLTVT.